This TCR beta chain is drawn from a study of blood T cells in healthy people across ages. CDR1 and CDR2 (germline): SGHKS, YYEKEE (reference sequence). With V trimmed by 2 bases and J by 0 bases, 7 bases remained unmatched. The CDR3 consists of 18 residues. A second PCR, run for about 6 to 12 cycles, used a sample-barcoded 5' primer plus a J-beta primer mix. TCRdb re-called the 5' RACE reads with MiXCR, one entry per CDR3 protein. The sample shows about 1,400,000 distinct CDR3 sequences, 42% of them seen only once. Isolated PBMCs totaled at least 7 million in each sample. V and J are TRBV5-5 and TRBJ2-1; TRBD2 matches 11 bases. Material: blood. This TCR was recovered from a young woman in good health. The CDR3 loop is CASSFGTSGTSSYNEQFF. CDR3 in DNA: TGTGCCAGCAGCTTCGGGACTAGCGGAACTTCCTCCTACAATGAGCAGTTCTTC.